This TCR beta chain was obtained from a study of blood T cell repertoires in COVID-19. Assay: immunoSEQ multiplex PCR; the TCRdb copy retains only in-frame clones and omits some. The sample carries some 140,000 clones, approximately 85% recorded once. Sequenced sample: peripheral blood. This TCR came from a man in his sixties with COVID-19, enrolled during active disease.

CDR3 nucleotide sequence: TGTGCCAGCGCCCGGGCAGGGGCACCCTACGAGCAGTACTTC. Its translation: CASARAGAPYEQYF. The chain is built from TRBV2 and TRBJ2-7, with D possibly being TRBD1 (6 bases). Trimming cost V 8 bases and J 2 bases, with 16 bases left between them. This CDR3 region has 14 residues. CDR1 and CDR2 from the germline V gene are SNHLY and FYNNEI.